This passage covers 30 T cell receptor beta chains from one sample sequenced in a study of Ad26.COV2.S vaccination and SARS-CoV-2 variants. The treatment denotes: some 19 received Ad26.COV2.S at low or high dose, single or two shots; 5 received placebo; per-sample allocation not given. Repertoires come from day 63 after the first vaccine or placebo injection. Assay: immunoSEQ multiplex PCR; the TCRdb copy retains only in-frame clones and omits some. The data hold 250,000 to 300,000 clones, with roughly 86% observed a single time. This specimen consisted of peripheral blood, obtained in a trial of Ad26.COV2.S vaccine versus placebo. These receptors were obtained from a person between 18 and 65 years old who received the Ad26.COV2.S COVID-19 vaccine or a placebo.

The chain links TRBV29-1 to TRBJ2-7, with D perhaps TRBD1 (6 bases). The V end was cut by 5 bases, the J end by 2 bases, with 13 bases between. The CDR3 covers 13 residues. Germline lookup yields CDR1 SQVTM and CDR2 ANQGSEA. CDR3 residues: CSVTRTETYEQYF. DNA for the CDR3: TGCAGCGTTACTAGGACAGAGACCTACGAGCAGTACTTC.

This chain uses TRBV18 with TRBJ2-7; possible D gene TRBD2, 5 bases. The CDR3 runs to 15 residues. Germline CDR1 KGHSH, CDR2 LQKENI. The V end lost 0 bases, the J end lost 0 bases, and 9 bases lay between the germline ends. This CDR3 reads CASSPPAALSYEQYF. The CDR3 DNA follows: TGTGCCAGCTCACCACCAGCGGCCCTCTCCTACGAGCAGTACTTC.

The J gene is TRBJ1-3, the V gene TRBV30; D gene ambiguous. This CDR3 has 12 residues. Per the germline V gene, CDR1 is GTSNPN and CDR2 is SVGIG (reference sequence). The V and J ends lost 0 bases and 3 bases respectively, with 3 bases between them. CDR3 sequence (DNA): TGTGCCTGGAGTGTACTTGGAAACACCATATATTTT. Amino acids: CAWSVLGNTIYF.

The chain is built from TRBV5-8 and TRBJ2-3; perhaps TRBD1 as D (6 bases). The CDR3 spans 14 residues. Trimming took 4 bases from V and 1 from J, leaving 10 bases between them. Germline V gene data show CDR1 as SGHTS and CDR2 as YDEGEE. CDR3 DNA sequence: TGTGCCAGCAGCAGGGGGTCCGGCACAGATACGCAGTATTTT. It translates to CASSRGSGTDTQYF. Looking up the rest from reference TRBV5-8 and TRBJ2-3 gives the full variable domain: EAGVTQSPTHLIKTRGQQATLRCSPISGHTSVYWYQQALGLGLQFLLWYDEGEERNRGNFPPRFSGRQFPNYSSELNVNALELEDSALYLCASSRGSGTDTQYFGPGTRLTVL.

This chain joins TRBV19 and TRBJ2-7, with D possibly matching TRBD1 (5 bases). The CDR3 is made up of 13 amino acids. CDR1 and CDR2 (germline): LNHDA, SQIVND (reference sequence). V was clipped by 6 bases and J by 3 bases, with 12 bases between them. This chain's CDR3 is CASSETVFYEQYF. CDR3 sequence (DNA): TGTGCCAGTAGCGAGACAGTTTTCTACGAGCAGTACTTC. Filled out from reference TRBV19 and TRBJ2-7, the complete variable domain reads DGGITQSPKYLFRKEGQNVTLSCEQNLNHDAMYWYRQDPGQGLRLIYYSQIVNDFQKGDIAEGYSVSREKKESFPLTVTSAQKNPTAFYLCASSETVFYEQYFGPGTRLTVT.

As regards this clone: One end of the junction fails to match germline, which may point to a read error. The V and J genes are TRBV12-5 and TRBJ2-3; perhaps D is TRBD1 or TRBD2 (5 bases each). The CDR3 runs 15 residues. CDR1 is LGHNT and CDR2 is FRNRAP in the germline V gene. CDR3 coding DNA: TGTGCTAGTGGTTTGACCCGACAGAGCGGAGATTCGCAGTATTTT. This gives the protein CASGLTRQSGDSQYF.

This clone was detected only once. The chain has TRBV14 and TRBJ2-3; maybe TRBD2 (6 bases). Trimming shortened V by 2 bases and J by 2 bases, and 8 bases separated the two germline ends. This CDR3 is built from 14 residues. Per the germline V gene, CDR1 is SGHDN and CDR2 is FVKESK. The CDR3 is CASSQLAFTDTQYF. The CDR3 nucleotides read TGTGCCAGCAGCCAACTAGCGTTCACAGATACGCAGTATTTT.

The chain carries TRBV19 and TRBJ2-1, with TRBD2 identical over 7 bases. The germline V gene encodes CDR1 LNHDA and CDR2 SQIVND (reference sequence). Unmatched junction bases numbered 6, after V lost 6 bases and J lost 1 base. This CDR3 is built from 15 residues. The CDR3 nucleotides are TGTGCCAGTAGCGGTTGGGGGGGTTCCTACAATGAGCAGTTCTTC. This gives the protein CASSGWGGSYNEQFF.

The chain has TRBV2 and TRBJ2-3; 12 bases agree with TRBD2. Germline lookup yields CDR1 SNHLY and CDR2 FYNNEI. The ends lost 1 base at V and 5 bases at J; junction bases unmatched: 4. The CDR3 loop spans 16 amino acids. The DNA of the CDR3 is TGTGCCAGCAGTGAAGGACTAGCGGGAGCTGGAGATACGCAGTATTTT. Amino acid sequence: CASSEGLAGAGDTQYF.

This rearrangement joins TRBV30 to TRBJ2-7; 8 nucleotides match TRBD1. Germline values: CDR1 GTSNPN, CDR2 SVGIG (reference sequence). The CDR3 is 13 residues long. J was trimmed by 3 bases and V by 5 bases; bases with no gene match: 6. For the CDR3, the DNA is TGTGCCTGGGGGACAGGAGCGAACTACGAGCAGTACTTC. It is translated as CAWGTGANYEQYF.

The chain uses TRBV5-6 and TRBJ1-5, with 10 positions matching TRBD1. CDR3 size: 15 residues. Germline loops: CDR1 SGHDT, CDR2 YYEEEE. V was pared by 2 bases and J by 2 bases, with 1 base of the junction left unmatched. The CDR3 protein is CASSFGTGGNQPQHF. Here the CDR3 DNA reads TGTGCCAGCAGCTTCGGGACAGGGGGCAATCAGCCCCAGCATTTT.

This chain links TRBV25-1 with TRBJ1-1; a weak D match, TRBD1 (5 bases). This CDR3 has 14 residues. Trimming stripped 1 base from V and 3 bases from J, with 9 bases between. CDR1 and CDR2 (germline): MGHDK, SYGVNS. The CDR3 nucleotides read TGTGCCAGCAGTGAATTCAGGGCCGACACTGAAGCTTTCTTT. It is translated as CASSEFRADTEAFF. The full variable domain, completed using reference TRBV25-1 and TRBJ1-1, is EADIYQTPRYLVIGTGKKITLECSQTMGHDKMYWYQQDPGMELHLIHYSYGVNSTEKGDLSSESTVSRIRTEHFPLTLESARPSHTSQYLCASSEFRADTEAFFGQGTRLTVV.

The chain combines TRBV18 with TRBJ2-5, with 8 bases identical to TRBD2. J was trimmed by 5 bases and V by 3 bases; bases with no gene match: 8. Germline V gene sequence: CDR1 KGHSH, CDR2 LQKENI. The CDR3 extends over 15 amino acids. In DNA form, the CDR3 reads TGTGCCAGCTCACCTATAGCGGGGAGCGGGGAGACCCAGTACTTC. Translating gives CASSPIAGSGETQYF.

The rearrangement uses TRBV3-1 (or the pseudogene TRBV3-2) and TRBJ2-7, with a possible D match to TRBD2 (6 bases). V dropped 1 base and J dropped 0 bases, with 10 bases sitting between them. The V gene's germline CDR1 is LGHDT and CDR2 YNNKEL (reference sequence). The CDR3 is made up of 15 amino acids. The CDR3 DNA reads TGTGCCAGCAGCCAAGCGAGCGGGCACTCCTACGAGCAGTACTTC. Translation gives CASSQASGHSYEQYF.

V and J are TRBV6-1 and TRBJ1-1; 9 bases are shared with TRBD1. The junction had 3 bases not matched to a gene; V was cut back by 2 bases and J by 5 bases. The germline V gene encodes CDR1 MNHNS and CDR2 SASEGT. The length of the CDR3 is 14 residues. In DNA, the CDR3 is TGTGCCAGCAGTGAAAACAGGGGGCGAACTGAAGCTTTCTTT. Translating gives CASSENRGRTEAFF.

This sequence joins TRBV13 and TRBJ2-2; 9 positions match TRBD2. With V trimmed by 4 bases and J by 7 bases, 10 bases remained unmatched. Looked up from germline, CDR1 is PRHDT and CDR2 is FYEKMQ (reference sequence). The CDR3 runs 16 residues. DNA for the CDR3: TGTGCCAGCAGCTCAATAGCGGGGGTAGCGGTCGGGGAGCTGTTTTTT. Protein: CASSSIAGVAVGELFF.

J is TRBJ1-2 and V is TRBV14, with D uncertain. The length of the CDR3 is 12 residues. Germline values: CDR1 SGHDN, CDR2 FVKESK. V lost 4 bases to trimming and J lost 7 bases, with 10 bases between them. In DNA, the CDR3 is TGTGCCAGCAGCCGCCGGGATCGTGGCTACACCTTC. This codes for CASSRRDRGYTF.

This chain uses TRBV18 with TRBJ1-4; perhaps TRBD1 as D (6 bases). The CDR3 is made up of 15 amino acids. Per germline, CDR1 KGHSH and CDR2 LQKENI. Trimming cost V 3 bases and J 6 bases, with 14 bases left between them. The DNA of the CDR3 is TGTGCCAGCTCACCCTCGCGGGGGGCTGATGAAAAACTGTTTTTT. This codes for CASSPSRGADEKLFF.

This rearrangement joins TRBV7-3 to TRBJ1-2; D is ambiguous. This CDR3 is 14 amino acids long. The ends were cut back, 2 bases at V and 0 bases at J, with 7 bases in the middle. The V gene's germline CDR1 is SGHTA and CDR2 FQGTGA. In nucleotides, the CDR3 is TGTGCCAGCAGCTTATTGCCGGCTAACTATGGCTACACCTTC. Its translation: CASSLLPANYGYTF.

The chain couples TRBV5-4 to TRBJ2-3; D is undetermined. Germline V gene lookup returns CDR1 SGHNT and CDR2 YYREEE (reference sequence). Trimming took 0 bases from V and 1 from J, leaving 6 bases between them. The CDR3 runs 14 residues. As DNA, the CDR3 is TGTGCCAGCAGCTTGGAGATTGGCACAGATACGCAGTATTTT. This encodes CASSLEIGTDTQYF. Complete variable domain (other parts from reference TRBV5-4 and TRBJ2-3): ETGVTQSPTHLIKTRGQQVTLRCSSQSGHNTVSWYQQALGQGPQFIFQYYREEENGRGNFPPRFSGLQFPNYSSELNVNALELDDSALYLCASSLEIGTDTQYFGPGTRLTVL.

The rearrangement joins TRBV9 to TRBJ2-3, with D unclear. CDR1 is SGDLS and CDR2 is YYNGEE in the germline V gene. CDR3 size: 12 residues. Trimming took off 4 bases at V and 2 bases at J, with 5 bases between the two ends. CDR3 sequence (DNA): TGTGCCAGCAGCCTACACACAGATACGCAGTATTTT. It translates to CASSLHTDTQYF.

In its sample, this clone was seen a few times. The V call is TRBV5-1, the J call TRBJ1-3; D gene ambiguous. From germline, CDR1 is SGHRS and CDR2 YFSETQ. The germline V and J ends were trimmed by 1 base and 0 bases, with 11 bases remaining between them. This CDR3 is 16 amino acids long. The CDR3 sequence: CASSLSGVDSGNTIYF. CDR3 DNA: TGCGCCAGCAGCTTGTCGGGTGTCGACTCTGGAAACACCATATATTTT.

The V and J genes are TRBV3-1 (or the pseudogene TRBV3-2) and TRBJ1-1; D is unclear. CDR3 length: 12 amino acids. Trimming cost V 2 bases and J 4 bases, with 5 bases left between them. Per the germline V gene, CDR1 is LGHDT and CDR2 is YNNKEL (reference sequence). The CDR3 nucleotides read TGTGCCAGCAGCCAATTGGGCACTGAAGCTTTCTTT. Translated: CASSQLGTEAFF.

This chain links TRBV13 with TRBJ2-7; no clear D gene. The CDR3 is made up of 12 amino acids. Trimming shortened V by 4 bases and J by 5 bases, and 9 bases separated the two germline ends. Germline assignment: CDR1 PRHDT and CDR2 FYEKMQ (reference sequence). The CDR3 protein is CASSYSGDEQYF. The DNA of the CDR3 is TGTGCCAGCAGCTACTCTGGGGACGAGCAGTACTTC.

This chain links TRBV10-1 with TRBJ2-2; 10 bases are shared with TRBD1. Germline V gene lookup returns CDR1 WNHNN and CDR2 SYGVQD (reference sequence). Trimming at V came to 10 bases and at J to 8 bases, leaving 10 bases not matched to a gene. This CDR3 is 14 amino acids long. This CDR3 is CATNRDRGSGELFF. The CDR3 DNA sequence: TGCGCCACTAACCGGGACAGGGGATCGGGGGAGCTGTTTTTT.

The genes are TRBV7-8 and TRBJ1-2, with TRBD1 matching 8 bases. This CDR3 has 16 amino acids. Germline assignment: CDR1 SGHVS and CDR2 FQNEAQ. The V gene end was trimmed by 5 bases and the J gene end by 3 bases; junction bases not matched to a gene: 11. The CDR3 sequence: CASSIYVRGRDYGYTF. CDR3 DNA sequence: TGTGCCAGCAGCATTTACGTCAGGGGGCGCGACTATGGCTACACCTTC.

The V and J genes are TRBV5-1 and TRBJ2-6, with D hard to call. V lost 3 bases and J lost 0, with 10 bases in between. This CDR3 has 16 residues. Per germline, CDR1 SGHRS and CDR2 YFSETQ. Here the CDR3 reads CASSSGRLSGANVLTF. As DNA, the CDR3 is TGCGCCAGCAGCTCTGGACGGCTCTCTGGGGCCAACGTCCTGACTTTC.

The rearrangement uses TRBV9 and TRBJ2-1; weak D call: TRBD1 (6 bases). Germline V gene data show CDR1 as SGDLS and CDR2 as YYNGEE. This CDR3 region has 14 residues. Between the trimmed V and J ends, which lost 4 bases and 4 bases, there was a span of 12 bases. The CDR3 region is CASSPRTDYNEQFF. In DNA form, the CDR3 reads TGTGCCAGCAGCCCAAGGACAGATTACAATGAGCAGTTCTTC.

The chain joins TRBV7-2 to TRBJ2-1; TRBD2 aligns across 8 bases. CDR1 SGHTA and CDR2 FQGNSA come from the germline V gene. V shed 5 bases, J shed 2 bases, and the junction held 5 bases outside the gene matches. There are 15 residues in the CDR3. CDR3 nucleotide sequence: TGTGCCAGCAGCCCGGGACTAGTGGCCTACAATGAGCAGTTCTTC. Encoded protein: CASSPGLVAYNEQFF.

This chain joins TRBV6-1 and TRBJ2-5; D ambiguous. There are 13 residues in the CDR3. Trimming pared 0 bases from V and 4 bases from J, leaving 6 bases between. Germline V gives CDR1 MNHNS, CDR2 SASEGT. The CDR3 sequence is CASSEAGLETQYF. CDR3 DNA sequence: TGTGCCAGCAGTGAAGCAGGGCTAGAGACCCAGTACTTC.